The clone carrying this T cell receptor beta chain showed up just a few times. Its antigen is still unknown. This CDR3 has 14 residues. V was cut by 4 bases and J by 5 bases, with 12 bases left in between. Germline V gene lookup returns CDR1 SNHLY and CDR2 FYNNEI. At collection, donors were nominally healthy, but unrecorded immune exposures were probable. This PCR relied on a set of 60 Vbeta primers and 13 Jbeta primers. Here immunoSEQ multiplex PCR was the method, and the copy in TCRdb shows in-frame clones only, minus some. The sample yields roughly 160,000 clones, 84% seen once. The sample comes from a study of cytomegalovirus exposure and HLA in healthy donors. The wider study: Among 150 million to 200 million T cells, an earlier analysis found around 100 million unique TCR beta sequences. Notes on the study in general: A later analysis showed TCR association rates differing by HLA locus, peaking at DRB1 and lowest at HLA-C. Per a later analysis, about 17,000 TCR beta sequences showed association with HLA alleles at 0.05 false discovery rate.

This TCR came from a man in his thirties or forties in good health and CMV-seronegative. Sample: PBMCs. This chain connects TRBV2 to TRBJ2-1, with TRBD2 as a possible D gene (6 bases). CDR3 in amino acids: CASSARGRDNEQFF. The CDR3 nucleotides read TGTGCCAGCAGTGCGCGGGGCCGAGACAATGAGCAGTTCTTC.